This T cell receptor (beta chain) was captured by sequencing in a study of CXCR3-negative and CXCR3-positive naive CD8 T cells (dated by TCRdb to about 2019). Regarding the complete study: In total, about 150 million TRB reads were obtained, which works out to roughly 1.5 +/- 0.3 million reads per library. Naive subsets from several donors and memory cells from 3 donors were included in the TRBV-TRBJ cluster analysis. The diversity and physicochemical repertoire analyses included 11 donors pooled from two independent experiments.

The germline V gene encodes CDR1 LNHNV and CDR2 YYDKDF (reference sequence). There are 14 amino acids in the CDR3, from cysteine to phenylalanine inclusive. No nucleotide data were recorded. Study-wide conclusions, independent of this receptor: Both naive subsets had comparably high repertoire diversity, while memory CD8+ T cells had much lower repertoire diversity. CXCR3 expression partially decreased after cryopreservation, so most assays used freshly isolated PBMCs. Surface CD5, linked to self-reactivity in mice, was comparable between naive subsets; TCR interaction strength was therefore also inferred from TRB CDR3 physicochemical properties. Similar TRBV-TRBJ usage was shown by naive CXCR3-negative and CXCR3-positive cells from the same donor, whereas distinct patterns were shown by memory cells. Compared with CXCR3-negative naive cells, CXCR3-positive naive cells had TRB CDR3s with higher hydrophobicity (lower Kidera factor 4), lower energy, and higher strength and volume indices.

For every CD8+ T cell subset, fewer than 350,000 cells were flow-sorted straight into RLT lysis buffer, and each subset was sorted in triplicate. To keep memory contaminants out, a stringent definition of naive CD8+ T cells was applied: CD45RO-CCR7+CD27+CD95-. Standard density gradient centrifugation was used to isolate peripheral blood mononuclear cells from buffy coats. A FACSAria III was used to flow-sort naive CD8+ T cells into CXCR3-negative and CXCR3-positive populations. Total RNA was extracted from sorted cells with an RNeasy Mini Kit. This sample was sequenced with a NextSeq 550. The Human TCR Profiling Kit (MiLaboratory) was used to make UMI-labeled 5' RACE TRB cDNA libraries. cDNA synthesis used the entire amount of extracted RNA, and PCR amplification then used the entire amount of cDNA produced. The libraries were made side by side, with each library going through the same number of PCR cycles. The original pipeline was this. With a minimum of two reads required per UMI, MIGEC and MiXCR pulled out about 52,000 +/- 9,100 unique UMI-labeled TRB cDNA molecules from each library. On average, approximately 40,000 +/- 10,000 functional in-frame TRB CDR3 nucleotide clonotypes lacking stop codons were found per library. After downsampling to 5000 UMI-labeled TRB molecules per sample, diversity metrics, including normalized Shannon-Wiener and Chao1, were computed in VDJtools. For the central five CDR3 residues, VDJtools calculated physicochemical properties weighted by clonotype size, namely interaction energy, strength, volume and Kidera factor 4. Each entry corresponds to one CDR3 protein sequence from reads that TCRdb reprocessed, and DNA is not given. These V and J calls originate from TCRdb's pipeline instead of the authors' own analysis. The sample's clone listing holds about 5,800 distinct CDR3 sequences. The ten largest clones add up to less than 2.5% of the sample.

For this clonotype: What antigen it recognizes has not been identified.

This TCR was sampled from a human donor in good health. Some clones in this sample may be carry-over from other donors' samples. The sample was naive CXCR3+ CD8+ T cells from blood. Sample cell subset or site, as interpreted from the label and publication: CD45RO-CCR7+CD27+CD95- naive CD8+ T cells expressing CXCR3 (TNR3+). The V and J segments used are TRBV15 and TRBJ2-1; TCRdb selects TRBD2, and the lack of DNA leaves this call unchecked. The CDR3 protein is CATSPRRERNEQFF.